A selection of T cell receptor beta chains follows, all from one sample in a study of blood T cell repertoires in COVID-19. The assay was immunoSEQ multiplex PCR, and TCRdb's table has in-frame clones only and misses some. The data show 310,000 or so clones, around 85% seen once. The source material was peripheral blood. Receptors were obtained from a woman aged 25 to 39 who had recovered from COVID-19. Each CDR3 is given with its conserved first and last residue. The order of the fields is clone size, D gene, V gene, J gene, CDR3 protein, CDR3 DNA. D genes are given only for firm matches. A clone size is listed for some rows: how often the clone was seen (once, few, many), or a class if it is expanded.

once	-	TRBV29-1	TRBJ1-2	CSVEDQYRARGYTF	TGCAGCGTTGAAGATCAGTACAGGGCCAGAGGCTACACCTTC
-	-	TRBV6-5	TRBJ2-5	CASSYSGEKTQYF	TGTGCCAGCAGTTACTCAGGGGAAAAGACCCAGTACTTC
-	TRBD1	TRBV24-1	TRBJ1-1	CATSGGGSEPRGQGDEAFF	TGTGCCACCAGTGGAGGAGGATCCGAACCCAGGGGGCAAGGGGATGAAGCTTTCTTT
-	-	TRBV5-6	TRBJ1-6	CASSLGLNSPLHF	TGTGCCAGCAGCTTGGGTCTTAATTCACCCCTCCACTTT
once	-	TRBV19	TRBJ2-4	CASSIDIQGSKNIQYF	TGTGCCAGTAGTATAGATATACAGGGCTCCAAAAACATTCAGTACTTC
-	-	TRBV27	TRBJ1-6	CASSYGGHYNSPLHF	TGTGCCAGCAGTTATGGGGGCCACTATAATTCACCCCTCCACTTT
-	-	TRBV2	TRBJ1-1	CASRRDRGTEAFF	TGTGCCAGCAGGCGGGACCGTGGCACTGAAGCTTTCTTT
-	TRBD1	TRBV19	TRBJ2-7	CASSKTGQGNEQYF	TGTGCCAGTAGTAAAACGGGACAGGGGAACGAGCAGTACTTC
once	TRBD1	TRBV30	TRBJ2-7	CAWSRQGRDEQYF	TGTGCCTGGAGTAGACAGGGCCGGGACGAGCAGTACTTC
-	TRBD2	TRBV9	TRBJ2-5	CASSVGLAGETQYF	TGTGCCAGCAGCGTAGGGCTAGCGGGAGAGACCCAGTACTTC
-	-	TRBV29-1	TRBJ2-1	CSVEEGAGLSYNEQFF	TGCAGCGTTGAAGAGGGAGCGGGCCTCTCCTACAATGAGCAGTTCTTC
-	-	TRBV19	TRBJ1-1	CASRKGGNTEAFF	TGTGCCAGTAGGAAAGGAGGTAACACTGAAGCTTTCTTT
-	-	TRBV2	TRBJ2-5	CASSEAAQGFWETQYF	TGTGCCAGCAGTGAGGCTGCACAGGGTTTTTGGGAGACCCAGTACTTC
-	-	TRBV21-1	TRBJ1-2	CASSKVRARGFHGYTF	TGTGCCAGCAGCAAAGTAAGGGCCAGGGGATTCCACGGCTACACCTTC
few	-	TRBV4-1	TRBJ1-6	CASSQVTQGNSPLHF	TGCGCCAGCAGCCAAGTTACCCAGGGAAATTCACCCCTCCACTTT
few	-	TRBV15	TRBJ1-2	CATSRDMGEGRANYGYTF	TGTGCCACCAGCAGAGATATGGGTGAGGGCAGAGCTAACTATGGCTACACCTTC
once	-	TRBV5-1	TRBJ2-2	CASSFEGLITGELFF	TGCGCCAGCAGCTTTGAAGGACTGATCACCGGGGAGCTGTTTTTT
once	TRBD2	TRBV6-6	TRBJ2-5	CASRPGGGAQETQYF	TGTGCCAGCAGACCGGGCGGGGGGGCCCAAGAGACCCAGTACTTC
few	-	TRBV5-6	TRBJ1-5	CASSSLGNQPQHF	TGTGCCAGCAGCTCCCTCGGCAATCAGCCCCAGCATTTT
-	TRBD1	TRBV19	TRBJ2-3	CASSRPRGTGGKGATDTQYF	TGTGCCAGTAGTAGACCACGGGGGACAGGGGGCAAGGGGGCCACAGATACGCAGTATTTT
once	-	TRBV5-1	TRBJ1-5	CASSSESFSNQPQHF	TGCGCCAGCAGCTCCGAGAGTTTTAGCAATCAGCCCCAGCATTTT
-	TRBD1	TRBV27	TRBJ1-2	CASSAGTGHNYGYTF	TGTGCCAGCAGTGCCGGGACAGGGCATAACTATGGCTACACCTTC
-	TRBD1	TRBV30	TRBJ1-6	CAWRATGVRSPLHF	TGTGCCTGGAGGGCCACAGGGGTTCGATCACCCCTCCACTTT
-	-	TRBV6-5	TRBJ2-7	CASVEGWAGGYEQYF	TGTGCCAGCGTGGAGGGGTGGGCAGGGGGCTACGAGCAGTACTTC
-	TRBD1	TRBV28	TRBJ2-5	CASSSAGGVQETQYF	TGTGCCAGCAGTTCAGCAGGGGGTGTACAAGAGACCCAGTACTTC
-	TRBD2	TRBV19	TRBJ2-7	CASSLAGGLYEQYF	TGTGCCAGTAGTCTAGCGGGAGGTTTGTACGAGCAGTACTTC
-	-	TRBV28	TRBJ1-2	CASSLDSDYSYTF	TGTGCCAGCAGCCTCGATTCAGACTATAGCTACACCTTC